The clone carrying this T cell receptor beta chain was seen at least ten times. MiXCR, run by TCRdb on the PCR reads, gives a single entry per CDR3 protein. The data contain about 630,000 distinct CDR3 sequences, about 25% of them seen just once; the ten biggest clones take up 0.78%. This sample stems from a study of molecular identifiers for immune sequencing clone quantification. The J segment lost 4 bases and the V segment lost 3 bases, leaving 4 bases of the junction unmatched. The CDR3 has 14 residues. Germline V CDR1 and CDR2: SGHTA, FQGTGA. This clonotype originated in a human donor in good health. Some libraries in this study had Jurkat cell RNA spiked in. Sample: naive CD8+ T cells from blood, with Jurkat cell RNA spiked in. The subset denotes: FACS-sorted CD8+CD4-CCR7+CD45RA+ naive T cells. The V gene is TRBV7-3, the J gene TRBJ2-3, with 7 bases that match TRBD1. The CDR3 protein is CASSLTGFSDTQYF. The CDR3 nucleotides are TGTGCCAGCAGCTTGACAGGGTTTTCAGATACGCAGTATTTT.